The 7 T cell receptor beta chains below come from one sample, sequenced in a study of identifying expanded T cells in peripheral blood. Some clones are missing from TCRdb's copy, which holds only in-frame ones; the method was immunoSEQ multiplex PCR. Among about 47,000 clones, roughly 82% were seen once, and the ten largest hold 13% to 15%. The sample was blood. Receptors originate from a person aged 18 to 75 in good health.

This clone appeared a single time. V and J are TRBV29-1 and TRBJ2-1; 8 bases are a match to TRBD1. The CDR3 is 15 residues long. V shed 7 bases, J shed 5 bases, and the junction held 13 bases outside the gene matches. CDR1 is SQVTM, CDR2 ANQGSEA, per germline. In DNA, the CDR3 is TGCAGCGGCCGCAGGGGGCCGGCGGCAGACAATGAGCAGTTCTTC. Its translation: CSGRRGPAADNEQFF.

The chain combines TRBV7-9 with TRBJ1-5; weak D call: TRBD1 (6 bases). Germline V CDR1 and CDR2: SEHNR, FQNEAQ (reference sequence). The V and J ends lost 5 bases and 4 bases respectively, with 12 bases between them. The CDR3 sequence is 14 residues long. CDR3 region: CASSPLQGNQPQHF. DNA for the CDR3: TGTGCCAGCAGCCCCCTGCAGGGGAATCAGCCCCAGCATTTT.

This chain connects TRBV27 to TRBJ2-5; 7 bases agree with TRBD2. With 2 bases clipped from V and 0 bases from J, the junction kept 3 bases outside the gene matches. CDR1 is MNHEY and CDR2 is SMNVEV in the germline V gene (reference sequence). CDR3 length equals 15 residues. The CDR3 DNA follows: TGTGCCAGCAGTTTACCAGCGGGGTACCAAGAGACCCAGTACTTC. This sequence encodes CASSLPAGYQETQYF.

This chain links TRBV21-1 with TRBJ1-2; TRBD1, as called in the table, went unchecked against the DNA. TRBV21-1 is marked as a pseudogene. The CDR3 has 15 residues. The CDR3, as DNA: TGTGCCAGCAGCAAAGGACCGGGACAATTCGTTGGCTACACCTTC. Translation: CASSKGPGQFVGYTF.

The genes are TRBV16 and TRBJ1-1, with a tentative D call TRBD1 (6 bases). V was pared by 3 bases and J by 1 base, with 12 bases between. This CDR3 spans 15 amino acids. Germline CDR1 KGHSY, CDR2 FQNENV. CDR3 sequence reads: CASSHRGIPNTEAFF. As DNA, the CDR3 is TGTGCCAGCAGCCATAGGGGGATACCGAACACTGAAGCTTTCTTT.

This chain uses TRBV6-1 with TRBJ2-6; D remains ambiguous. V lost 2 bases to trimming and J lost 7 bases, with 15 bases between them. The CDR3 is made up of 16 amino acids. Looked up from germline, CDR1 is MNHNS and CDR2 is SASEGT. The CDR3 sequence is CASSEILGYGANVLTF. CDR3 in DNA: TGTGCCAGCAGTGAAATTTTGGGATACGGTGCCAACGTCCTGACTTTC.

The chain is built from TRBV30 and TRBJ1-2; D is ambiguous. The CDR3 runs to 12 residues. Germline values: CDR1 GTSNPN, CDR2 SVGIG (reference sequence). Trimming removed 0 bases from V and 14 bases from J, with 16 bases in between. The CDR3 spells CAWSVPTGPVTF. The CDR3 bases are TGTGCCTGGAGTGTACCGACTGGGCCGGTGACCTTC.